These T cell receptor beta chains were read from a single sample in a study of long-term antiretroviral therapy in people with HIV. Profiled with immunoSEQ multiplex PCR; TCRdb holds only in-frame clones, not every one. The sample contains some 22,000 clones, 85% to 90% of which appear only once. The sample consisted of unsorted PBMCs, taken 2.3 years after starting antiretroviral therapy. All receptors come from a man aged 55-75 years with HIV. The CDR3 runs from the conserved cysteine through the conserved F or W. A D gene is named only where the DNA matches it firmly. A row's size may be missing; if present it is once, few, many or a size class.

V: TRBV29-1
D: -
J: TRBJ1-5
size: -
DNA: TGCAGCGCCGCGGGCCGGAATAGCAATCAGCCCCAGCATTTT
CDR3: CSAAGRNSNQPQHF

V: TRBV5-4
D: -
J: TRBJ2-5
size: -
DNA: TGTGCCAGCAGCTTGGACCGGACTACGGGGTACTTC
CDR3: CASSLDRTTGYF

V: TRBV18
D: -
J: TRBJ2-3
size: -
DNA: TGTGCCAGCTCACCAGTGCTAGCACCAGATACGCAGTATTTT
CDR3: CASSPVLAPDTQYF

V: TRBV18
D: -
J: TRBJ2-5
size: -
DNA: TGTGCCAGCTCACCTGGCAACCAAGAGACCCAGTACTTC
CDR3: CASSPGNQETQYF

V: TRBV9
D: TRBD1
J: TRBJ1-4
size: -
DNA: TGTGCCAGCAGCTCCCGGACAGGGGATGAAAAACTGTTTTTT
CDR3: CASSSRTGDEKLFF

V: TRBV7-2
D: TRBD1
J: TRBJ2-1
size: -
DNA: TGTGCCAGCAGCCGCCGAGGGGACAGCTACAATGAGCAGTTCTTC
CDR3: CASSRRGDSYNEQFF

V: TRBV20-1
D: -
J: TRBJ2-3
size: -
DNA: TGCAGTGGGTTAGGGAATACGCAGTATTTT
CDR3: CSGLGNTQYF

V: TRBV19
D: -
J: TRBJ1-1
size: -
DNA: TGTGCCAGTACCCCTTCAGTGGGTTCGAACACTGAAGCTTTCTTT
CDR3: CASTPSVGSNTEAFF

V: TRBV5-1
D: -
J: TRBJ2-2
size: -
DNA: TGCGCCAGCAGCTTGGGTCAGGACGGGGAGCTGTTTTTT
CDR3: CASSLGQDGELFF

V: TRBV23-1
D: TRBD1
J: TRBJ2-4
size: once
DNA: TGCGCCAGCAGTCAACCCGGGACAGGGGACTTCGTAGCCAAAAACATTCAGTACTTC
CDR3: CASSQPGTGDFVAKNIQYF

V: TRBV20-1
D: -
J: TRBJ2-3
size: -
DNA: TGCAGTGCTTTAACGGGAGATACGCAGTATTTT
CDR3: CSALTGDTQYF

V: TRBV20-1
D: TRBD1
J: TRBJ1-4
size: -
DNA: TGCTCTCCAGGGGGTAATGAAAAACTGTTTTTT
CDR3: CSPGGNEKLFF

V: TRBV18
D: -
J: TRBJ2-7
size: -
DNA: TGTGCCAGCTCCTCTGATGCGGAAAGACAGCAGTACTTC
CDR3: CASSSDAERQQYF

V: TRBV5-1
D: TRBD2
J: TRBJ2-2
size: -
DNA: TGCGCCAGCAGCTTGGGAGGGACTAGCCGGCACACCGGGGAGCTGTTTTTT
CDR3: CASSLGGTSRHTGELFF

V: TRBV18
D: TRBD1
J: TRBJ1-1
size: -
DNA: TGTGCCAGCTCACCGATGACAGGGTTTATGAACACTGAAGCTTTCTTT
CDR3: CASSPMTGFMNTEAFF

V: TRBV9
D: -
J: TRBJ2-7
size: -
DNA: TGTGCCAGCAGCGTAGAGCAGGGGAACTACGAGCAGTACTTC
CDR3: CASSVEQGNYEQYF

V: TRBV28
D: -
J: TRBJ1-2
size: -
DNA: TGTGCCAGCAGTTTCGGCTTGGGGATTGGCTACACCTTC
CDR3: CASSFGLGIGYTF

V: TRBV5-4
D: -
J: TRBJ2-7
size: -
DNA: TGTGCCAGCAGCTCCCAACAGGGAATCCCCTACGAGCAGTACTTC
CDR3: CASSSQQGIPYEQYF

V: TRBV2
D: -
J: TRBJ1-1
size: once
DNA: TGTGCCAGCAGTGAGGGTCCGAACACTGAAGCTTTCTTT
CDR3: CASSEGPNTEAFF

V: TRBV30
D: TRBD1
J: TRBJ1-3
size: once
DNA: TGTGCCTGGAGTCGGGGGACAGGGCACTCTGGAAACACCATATATTTT
CDR3: CAWSRGTGHSGNTIYF

V: TRBV5-1
D: TRBD1
J: TRBJ2-7
size: -
DNA: TGCGCCAGCAGCTTTAGGGGACAGTCCTACGAGCAGTACTTC
CDR3: CASSFRGQSYEQYF

V: TRBV10-1
D: TRBD1
J: TRBJ2-1
size: -
DNA: TGCGCCAGTGCACACCGGGACAGGGGTGTTAATGAGCAGTTCTTC
CDR3: CASAHRDRGVNEQFF

V: TRBV11-1
D: -
J: TRBJ2-7
size: -
DNA: TGTGCCAGCAGCCTGAGTTGGGTTAACTACGAGCAGTACTTC
CDR3: CASSLSWVNYEQYF

V: TRBV4-1
D: -
J: TRBJ2-3
size: -
DNA: TGCGCCAGCAGCCAAGATACAGGGCGGCCAGATACGCAGTATTTT
CDR3: CASSQDTGRPDTQYF

V: TRBV7-9
D: -
J: TRBJ2-5
size: -
DNA: TGTGCCAGCAGCTTGGTAGCAGGGAAAGAGACCCAGTACTTC
CDR3: CASSLVAGKETQYF

V: TRBV5-6
D: TRBD2
J: TRBJ2-3
size: -
DNA: TGTGCCAGCAGTAATGGACTAGCGGGTACAGATACGCAGTATTTT
CDR3: CASSNGLAGTDTQYF

V: TRBV6-6
D: -
J: TRBJ2-7
size: -
DNA: TGTGCCAGCAGTCCCCGGGACTTGAGCTACGAGCAGTACTTC
CDR3: CASSPRDLSYEQYF

V: TRBV5-8
D: -
J: TRBJ2-7
size: -
DNA: TGTGCCAGCAGCTATTCGGGGGCCTACGAGCAGTACTTC
CDR3: CASSYSGAYEQYF